These 10 T cell receptor beta chains were sequenced from one sample in a study of STAT5B mutations in CD4+ large granular lymphocyte leukemia. Here immunoSEQ multiplex PCR was the method, and the copy in TCRdb shows in-frame clones only, minus some. This table has tens of thousands of clones, roughly three quarters appearing once. The sample taken for sequencing was CD4+ T cells from blood buffy coats. The receptors shown here come from a human donor in good health.

The chain uses TRBV5-4 and TRBJ1-1, with TRBD1 matching 11 bases. The germline V gene encodes CDR1 SGHNT and CDR2 YYREEE (reference sequence). This CDR3 region has 15 residues. V dropped 3 bases and J dropped 3; count of bases not matched to a gene: 4. In DNA, the CDR3 is TGTGCCAGCAGCTCTCCGGGACAGGGGGACACTGAAGCTTTCTTT. Its protein is CASSSPGQGDTEAFF.

The V call is TRBV5-4, the J call TRBJ2-1; D gene uncertain. V lost 2 bases and J 0 bases, leaving 6 bases between the germline ends. CDR3 length equals 14 residues. In germline, CDR1 is SGHNT, CDR2 YYREEE (reference sequence). The CDR3 is CASSFRSSYNEQFF. CDR3 coding DNA: TGTGCCAGCAGCTTTAGGAGCTCCTACAATGAGCAGTTCTTC. The full variable domain, with the rest looked up from reference TRBV5-4 and TRBJ2-1, is ETGVTQSPTHLIKTRGQQVTLRCSSQSGHNTVSWYQQALGQGPQFIFQYYREEENGRGNFPPRFSGLQFPNYSSELNVNALELDDSALYLCASSFRSSYNEQFFGPGTRLTVL.

As DNA, the CDR3 is TGTGCCAGCAGGCTACAGGGTCAAATCATTGCAGATACGCAGTATTTT. This translates into CASRLQGQIIADTQYF. The rearrangement joins TRBV2 to TRBJ2-3, with TRBD1 as a possible D gene (6 bases). The CDR3 totals 16 residues. Germline values: CDR1 SNHLY, CDR2 FYNNEI. V lost 6 bases, J lost 4 bases, and 20 bases lay in between.

This chain joins TRBV5-1 and TRBJ1-3; D gene unclear. Germline assignment: CDR1 SGHRS and CDR2 YFSETQ. The CDR3 consists of 14 residues. The ends were cut back, 5 bases at V and 0 bases at J, with 9 bases in the middle. The CDR3 here is CASSLSNSGNTIYF. CDR3 in DNA: TGCGCCAGCAGTTTATCTAACTCTGGAAACACCATATATTTT.

This clone was observed a few times. The chain employs TRBV5-1 and TRBJ1-6; perhaps TRBD1 as D (5 bases). Germline CDR1 SGHRS, CDR2 YFSETQ. Trimming removed 5 bases at V and 7 bases at J, with 19 bases between. The length of the CDR3 is 16 residues. The CDR3 loop is CASSSTNTGPNSPLHF. In DNA, the CDR3 is TGCGCCAGCAGTTCCACTAACACGGGGCCGAATTCACCCCTCCACTTT.

In this sample, this clone turned up a few times. The CDR3 nucleotides read TGTGCCAGCAGTGAATTGTCAGGGCCCTATGGCTACACCTTC. Its protein product is CASSELSGPYGYTF. The chain has TRBV6-1 and TRBJ1-2; D might be TRBD1 (5 bases). This CDR3 has 14 amino acids. V shed 2 bases and J shed 4 bases, with 11 bases lying between them. CDR1 is MNHNS and CDR2 is SASEGT in the germline V gene.

The rearrangement uses TRBV6-1 and TRBJ1-5, with 8 positions matching TRBD1. Germline lookup yields CDR1 MNHNS and CDR2 SASEGT. Trimming removed 6 bases from V and 5 bases from J; junction bases left unmatched: 9. The CDR3 has 15 amino acids. The CDR3 bases are TGTGCCAGCAGGGAGGACAGGGTCTGGGATCAGCCCCAGCATTTT. Translated, it gives CASREDRVWDQPQHF.

This chain links TRBV28 with TRBJ2-7; the D is unclear. CDR1 and CDR2 from the germline V gene are MDHEN and SYDVKM. V was shortened by 6 bases and J by 1 base, with 7 bases between the two germline ends. The CDR3 covers 12 residues. The CDR3 DNA follows: TGTGCCAGCAGAGAGCCGTCCTACGAGCAGTACTTC. Its protein product is CASREPSYEQYF.

The chain joins TRBV6-1 to TRBJ1-2; D remains ambiguous. Between the trimmed V and J ends, which lost 4 bases and 8 bases, there was a span of 11 bases. The CDR3 length is 12 residues. Germline V gene data show CDR1 as MNHNS and CDR2 as SASEGT. The CDR3 nucleotides read TGTGCCAGCAGTGCGCGGGTGAGCGGCTACACCTTC. It is translated as CASSARVSGYTF.

The chain combines TRBV21-1 with TRBJ2-7. TRBV21-1 is recorded as a pseudogene. The CDR3 is 15 amino acids. The CDR3 sequence is CASRQKPSGRDEQYV. In DNA form, the CDR3 reads TGTGCCAGCCGTCAGAAGCCCTCGGGTCGGGACGAGCAGTACGTC.